One sample yielded the 29 T cell receptor beta chains listed below, sequenced in a study of blood T cell repertoires in COVID-19. Method: immunoSEQ multiplex PCR; TCRdb's copy keeps in-frame clones and lacks some. The sample has 55,000 to 80,000 clones, about three quarters seen once; the top ten hold 9.2%. The sequencing input was peripheral blood. The receptors come from a human donor in a cohort sampled during active COVID-19.

The CDR3 protein is CASRPGRSSYNEQFF. For the CDR3, the DNA is TGTGCCAGCAGACCCGGTAGATCCTCCTACAATGAGCAGTTCTTC. The chain combines TRBV3-1 (or the pseudogene TRBV3-2) with TRBJ2-1; D remains unclear. Looked up from germline, CDR1 is LGHDT and CDR2 is YNNKEL (reference sequence). This CDR3 spans 15 amino acids. The germline V and J ends were trimmed by 6 bases and 0 bases, with 12 bases remaining between them.

This clone showed up just once. The chain couples TRBV4-2 to TRBJ1-2; no clear D. Germline V CDR1 and CDR2: LGHNA, YNFKEQ. Trimming took 1 base from V and 6 from J, leaving 6 bases between them. The CDR3 sequence is 12 residues long. CDR3 in DNA: TGTGCCAGCAGCCAAGTCTCCGATGGCTACACCTTC. It specifies CASSQVSDGYTF.

The chain is built from TRBV27 and TRBJ1-5, with a possible D match to TRBD1 (6 bases). CDR1 is MNHEY and CDR2 is SMNVEV in the germline V gene (reference sequence). Trimming shortened V by 8 bases and J by 0 bases, and 20 bases separated the two germline ends. The CDR3 length is 17 residues. The CDR3 nucleotides read TGTGCCAGCCGCCTTGGGGGGGGCTTATATAGCAATCAGCCCCAGCATTTT. Protein sequence: CASRLGGGLYSNQPQHF.

The chain combines TRBV5-6 with TRBJ2-5; 9 positions match TRBD2. V dropped 0 bases and J dropped 5; count of bases not matched to a gene: 17. Germline V gene data show CDR1 as SGHDT and CDR2 as YYEEEE. CDR3 size: 19 residues. The CDR3 DNA is TGTGCCAGCAGCTTGGCCCATAGCGGGAGTCCCCTCTCCCGGGAGACCCAGTACTTC. Translation: CASSLAHSGSPLSRETQYF.

This clone was counted a single time. The CDR3 sequence is CAWEGQGARGYTF. For the CDR3, the DNA is TGTGCCTGGGAAGGACAGGGGGCTCGGGGCTACACCTTC. J is TRBJ1-2 and V is TRBV30; 11 bases match TRBD1. V gave up 5 bases and J gave up 8 bases; unmatched junction bases: 7. The CDR3 totals 13 residues. CDR1 and CDR2 from the germline V gene are GTSNPN and SVGIG (reference sequence).

The V and J genes are TRBV28 and TRBJ1-1, with 9 bases that match TRBD1. The CDR3 contains 17 residues. The germline gives CDR1 MDHEN, CDR2 SYDVKM. J gave up 5 bases and V 5 bases, and 15 bases lay outside the gene matches. The CDR3 protein is CASSPGGTGKEGTEAFF. DNA for the CDR3: TGTGCCAGCAGTCCAGGGGGGACAGGGAAGGAGGGAACTGAAGCTTTCTTT.

This chain connects TRBV6-2 or TRBV6-3 to TRBJ2-4; a possible D gene is TRBD2 (5 bases). Trimming cost V 6 bases and J 0 bases, with 15 bases left between them. Germline V gives CDR1 MNHEY, CDR2 SVGEGT. CDR3 length equals 16 residues. CDR3 protein: CASSQEGYVAKNIQYF. The CDR3 coding sequence is TGTGCCAGCAGCCAAGAGGGCTATGTAGCCAAAAACATTCAGTACTTC.

The chain combines TRBV7-9 with TRBJ1-2; TRBD1 matches at 8 bases. The CDR3 length is 14 residues. The junction had 0 bases not matched to a gene; V was cut back by 1 base and J by 2 bases. The V gene's germline CDR1 is SEHNR and CDR2 FQNEAQ (reference sequence). As DNA, the CDR3 is TGTGCCAGCAGCTTAGGGGACAGGAACTATGGCTACACCTTC. Protein: CASSLGDRNYGYTF.

This sequence joins TRBV6-5 and TRBJ2-1; 7 bases line up with TRBD2. The V and J ends lost 0 bases and 8 bases, in that order; junction bases with no gene match: 7. The CDR3 is made up of 15 amino acids. Germline CDR1 and CDR2: MNHEY and SVGAGI. The CDR3 loop reads CASSYSRRETDEQFF. The CDR3 bases are TGTGCCAGCAGTTACTCAAGGCGGGAGACAGATGAGCAGTTCTTC.

The chain combines TRBV7-8 with TRBJ2-7; 8 nucleotides align to TRBD1. The V segment lost 1 base and the J segment 2 bases; nucleotides outside the gene matches: 4. CDR1 and CDR2 (germline): SGHVS, FQNEAQ. The CDR3 is 15 residues long. The CDR3 DNA is TGTGCCAGCAGCTTAGGGACAGGGAGTCCCTACGAGCAGTACTTC. Its translation: CASSLGTGSPYEQYF.

The chain uses TRBV19 and TRBJ1-1, with TRBD1 matching over 10 bases. CDR3 length: 17 residues. V dropped 3 bases and J dropped 1; count of bases not matched to a gene: 8. CDR1 is LNHDA and CDR2 is SQIVND in the germline V gene (reference sequence). The DNA of the CDR3 is TGTGCCAGTAGTATTCCCCGACAGGGGGCGCGGAACACTGAAGCTTTCTTT. Residues: CASSIPRQGARNTEAFF.

This chain links TRBV13 with TRBJ2-3; 9 bases map to TRBD2. CDR1 PRHDT and CDR2 FYEKMQ come from the germline V gene (reference sequence). CDR3 length equals 16 residues. Unmatched junction bases numbered 6, after V lost 5 bases and J lost 0 bases. In DNA, the CDR3 is TGTGCCAGCAGCCCTCTAGCGGGATTAAGCACAGATACGCAGTATTTT. Amino acids: CASSPLAGLSTDTQYF. The full variable domain, its missing parts supplied by reference TRBV13 and TRBJ2-3, is AAGVIQSPRHLIKEKRETATLKCYPIPRHDTVYWYQQGPGQDPQFLISFYEKMQSDKGSIPDRFSAQQFSDYHSELNMSSLELGDSALYFCASSPLAGLSTDTQYFGPGTRLTVL.

The V and J genes are TRBV25-1 and TRBJ2-2; a possible D gene is TRBD2 (5 bases). In germline, CDR1 is MGHDK, CDR2 SYGVNS. The CDR3 consists of 10 residues. V gave up 9 bases and J gave up 7 bases, with 6 bases separating them. The CDR3 is CASGSGELFF. The DNA for the CDR3 is TGTGCCAGTGGGAGCGGGGAGCTGTTTTTT. The full variable domain, in which reference TRBV25-1 and TRBJ2-2 provide the parts outside the CDR3, is EADIYQTPRYLVIGTGKKITLECSQTMGHDKMYWYQQDPGMELHLIHYSYGVNSTEKGDLSSESTVSRIRTEHFPLTLESARPSHTSQYLCASGSGELFFGEGSRLTVL.

As regards this clone: The junction departs from the called germline gene at one end, perhaps through a read error. The rearrangement uses TRBV5-1 and TRBJ2-1; possibly TRBD2 for D (6 bases). The CDR3 length is 16 residues. From germline, CDR1 is SGHRS and CDR2 YFSETQ. The CDR3 spells CASCLGGTGVVNEQFF. Here the CDR3 DNA reads TGCGCCAGCTGCTTGGGGGGTACGGGGGTAGTCAATGAGCAGTTCTTC.

The V gene is TRBV2, the J gene TRBJ2-1; TRBD1 aligns across 7 bases. The junction had 6 bases not matched to a gene; V was cut back by 6 bases and J by 7 bases. The CDR3 has 13 amino acids. The germline CDR1 and CDR2 sequences are SNHLY and FYNNEI. Here the CDR3 reads CASSRDSFNEQFF. Written as DNA, the CDR3 is TGTGCCAGCAGCCGGGACAGCTTTAATGAGCAGTTCTTC.

This chain joins TRBV30 and TRBJ1-4; D unresolved. Trimming removed 0 bases from V and 4 bases from J, with 6 bases in between. This CDR3 has 13 residues. CDR1 is GTSNPN, CDR2 SVGIG, per germline (reference sequence). The CDR3 loop reads CAWSVGGNEKLFF. CDR3 sequence (DNA): TGTGCCTGGAGTGTAGGCGGTAATGAAAAACTGTTTTTT.

The rearrangement joins TRBV28 to TRBJ2-7; D possibly corresponds to TRBD2 (6 bases). The CDR3 sequence is 16 residues long. Trimming stripped 2 bases from V and 4 bases from J, with 18 bases between. Looked up from germline, CDR1 is MDHEN and CDR2 is SYDVKM. The CDR3 DNA is TGTGCCAGCAGTTTAAACCTAGCGATTTTAACTTACGAGCAGTACTTC. The encoded protein is CASSLNLAILTYEQYF.

The chain couples TRBV7-2 to TRBJ2-7; tentative D call: TRBD1 (6 bases). Germline CDR1 SGHTA, CDR2 FQGNSA. The CDR3 is made up of 15 amino acids. The V end was cut by 0 bases, the J end by 4 bases, with 13 bases between. CDR3 sequence reads: CASSLAMGQGYEQYF. Here the CDR3 DNA reads TGTGCCAGCAGCTTAGCTATGGGTCAGGGGTACGAGCAGTACTTC.

This clone was observed a single time. This chain joins TRBV30 and TRBJ2-3, with 8 bases lining up with TRBD2. Germline CDR1 is GTSNPN and CDR2 is SVGIG (reference sequence). The junction had 20 bases not matched to a gene; V was cut back by 2 bases and J by 10 bases. This CDR3 comprises 17 residues. In DNA form, the CDR3 reads TGTGCCTGGAGTAGAGTCCTTATGGCGGGAGGCCCCCCGTCGCAGTATTTT. As protein: CAWSRVLMAGGPPSQYF.

CDR3 bases: TGTGCCAGCAGTTTCGGGACAGGGGCCCAACAGCCCCAGCATTTT. Translation gives CASSFGTGAQQPQHF. The chain couples TRBV28 to TRBJ1-5; 10 bases fit TRBD1. Germline V CDR1 and CDR2: MDHEN, SYDVKM. CDR3 size: 15 residues. Trimming at V came to 3 bases and at J to 7 bases, leaving 6 bases not matched to a gene. The full variable domain, rest sourced from reference TRBV28 and TRBJ1-5, is DVKVTQSSRYLVKRTGEKVFLECVQDMDHENMFWYRQDPGLGLRLIYFSYDVKMKEKGDIPEGYSVSREKKERFSLILESASTNQTSMYLCASSFGTGAQQPQHFGDGTRLSIL.

V is TRBV4-3 and J is TRBJ2-1; 11 nucleotides line up with TRBD2. Germline lookup yields CDR1 LGHNA and CDR2 YSLEER. This CDR3 region has 16 residues. The trim removed 0 bases at V and 9 bases at J, leaving 7 bases unmatched. The DNA of the CDR3 is TGCGCCAGCAGCCAAGATACTAGCGGGAGTCCCATTGAGCAGTTCTTC. Protein product: CASSQDTSGSPIEQFF.

The V call is TRBV29-1, the J call TRBJ1-1; possible D gene TRBD1, 5 bases. Trimming cost V 8 bases and J 1 base, with 17 bases left between them. Germline CDR1 and CDR2: SQVTM and ANQGSEA. The CDR3 has 14 amino acids. CDR3 region: CSSRRLGQNTEAFF. The CDR3 DNA follows: TGCAGCTCCCGTCGCCTCGGACAGAACACTGAAGCTTTCTTT. The variable domain in full, completed from reference TRBV29-1 and TRBJ1-1, reads SAVISQKPSRDICQRGTSLTIQCQVDSQVTMMFWYRQQPGQSLTLIATANQGSEATYESGFVIDKFPISRPNLTFSTLTVSNMSPEDSSIYLCSSRRLGQNTEAFFGQGTRLTVV.

This chain joins TRBV18 and TRBJ2-1; 8 bases align to TRBD2. The CDR3 has 17 amino acids. The ends lost 0 bases at V and 6 bases at J; junction bases unmatched: 10. Germline assignment: CDR1 KGHSH and CDR2 LQKENI. CDR3 bases: TGTGCCAGCTCACCACCGTTACTCGGGGGGGATTTCAATGAGCAGTTCTTC. Its protein is CASSPPLLGGDFNEQFF.

The gene calls are TRBV5-1 and TRBJ1-2; 8 nucleotides match TRBD1. The germline CDR1 and CDR2 sequences are SGHRS and YFSETQ. The CDR3 consists of 13 residues. The V gene end was trimmed by 3 bases and the J gene end by 6 bases; junction bases not matched to a gene: 4. For the CDR3, the DNA is TGCGCCAGCAGCTACAGGGGGGAGGATGGCTACACCTTC. Translating it yields CASSYRGEDGYTF. The variable domain in full, completed from reference TRBV5-1 and TRBJ1-2, reads KAGVTQTPRYLIKTRGQQVTLSCSPISGHRSVSWYQQTPGQGLQFLFEYFSETQRNKGNFPGRFSGRQFSNSRSEMNVSTLELGDSALYLCASSYRGEDGYTFGSGTRLTVV.

A single count supports this clone. V usage is TRBV15 and J usage is TRBJ2-3; 14 positions agree with TRBD2. Trimming cost V 5 bases and J 0 bases; bases outside gene matches: 7. There are 18 residues in the CDR3. Per the germline V gene, CDR1 is LNHNV and CDR2 is YYDKDF (reference sequence). CDR3 in amino acids: CATSPSTSGRASTDTQYF. In nucleotides, the CDR3 is TGTGCCACCAGCCCATCGACTAGCGGGAGGGCCAGCACAGATACGCAGTATTTT.

The gene calls are TRBV27 and TRBJ1-2, with 9 positions matching TRBD1. The CDR3 runs to 14 residues. Germline V CDR1 and CDR2: MNHEY, SMNVEV (reference sequence). Trimming cost V 6 bases and J 6 bases; bases outside gene matches: 8. CDR3 residues: CASRPNHRGHGYTF. CDR3 DNA sequence: TGTGCCAGCAGACCAAATCACAGGGGGCATGGCTACACCTTC.

This clone was seen once. V is TRBV13 and J is TRBJ2-5, with D perhaps matching TRBD2 (6 bases). This CDR3 has 14 residues. Germline V gives CDR1 PRHDT, CDR2 FYEKMQ (reference sequence). V lost 4 bases and J 5 bases, leaving 14 bases between the germline ends. The CDR3 sequence: CASSYPLASETQYF. The CDR3 DNA follows: TGTGCCAGCAGCTACCCCCTAGCGAGCGAGACCCAGTACTTC. Combining the CDR3 with reference TRBV13 and TRBJ2-5 gives the whole variable domain AAGVIQSPRHLIKEKRETATLKCYPIPRHDTVYWYQQGPGQDPQFLISFYEKMQSDKGSIPDRFSAQQFSDYHSELNMSSLELGDSALYFCASSYPLASETQYFGPGTRLLVL.

The gene calls are TRBV29-1 and TRBJ2-1, with D maybe TRBD1 (6 bases). The CDR3 loop spans 13 amino acids. In germline, CDR1 is SQVTM, CDR2 ANQGSEA. The V end was cut by 2 bases, the J end by 7 bases, with 12 bases between. CDR3 sequence reads: CSVEPPRGNEQFF. Written as DNA, the CDR3 is TGCAGCGTTGAACCCCCTAGGGGGAATGAGCAGTTCTTC.

The rearrangement links TRBV15 to TRBJ2-1; possible D gene TRBD2, 5 bases. The CDR3 is 17 amino acids. V lost 0 bases, J lost 5 bases, and 17 bases lay in between. Germline assignment: CDR1 LNHNV and CDR2 YYDKDF (reference sequence). CDR3 sequence: CATSRDRAGGRDNEQFF. The CDR3 nucleotides read TGTGCCACCAGCAGAGATCGGGCGGGTGGTCGGGACAATGAGCAGTTCTTC.